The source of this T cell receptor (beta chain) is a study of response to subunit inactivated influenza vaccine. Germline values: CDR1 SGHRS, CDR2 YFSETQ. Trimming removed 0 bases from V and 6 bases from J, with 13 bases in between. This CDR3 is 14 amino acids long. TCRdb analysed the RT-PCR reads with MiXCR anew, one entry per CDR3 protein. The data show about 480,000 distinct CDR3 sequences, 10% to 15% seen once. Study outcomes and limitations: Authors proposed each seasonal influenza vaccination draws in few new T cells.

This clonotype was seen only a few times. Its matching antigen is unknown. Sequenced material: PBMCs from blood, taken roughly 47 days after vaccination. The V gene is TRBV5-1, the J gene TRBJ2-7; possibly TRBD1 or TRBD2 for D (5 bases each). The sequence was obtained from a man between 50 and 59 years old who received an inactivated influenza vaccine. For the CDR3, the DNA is TGCGCCAGCAGCTTGGGGGGAACGGGGCGCGAGCAGTACTTC. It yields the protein CASSLGGTGREQYF.